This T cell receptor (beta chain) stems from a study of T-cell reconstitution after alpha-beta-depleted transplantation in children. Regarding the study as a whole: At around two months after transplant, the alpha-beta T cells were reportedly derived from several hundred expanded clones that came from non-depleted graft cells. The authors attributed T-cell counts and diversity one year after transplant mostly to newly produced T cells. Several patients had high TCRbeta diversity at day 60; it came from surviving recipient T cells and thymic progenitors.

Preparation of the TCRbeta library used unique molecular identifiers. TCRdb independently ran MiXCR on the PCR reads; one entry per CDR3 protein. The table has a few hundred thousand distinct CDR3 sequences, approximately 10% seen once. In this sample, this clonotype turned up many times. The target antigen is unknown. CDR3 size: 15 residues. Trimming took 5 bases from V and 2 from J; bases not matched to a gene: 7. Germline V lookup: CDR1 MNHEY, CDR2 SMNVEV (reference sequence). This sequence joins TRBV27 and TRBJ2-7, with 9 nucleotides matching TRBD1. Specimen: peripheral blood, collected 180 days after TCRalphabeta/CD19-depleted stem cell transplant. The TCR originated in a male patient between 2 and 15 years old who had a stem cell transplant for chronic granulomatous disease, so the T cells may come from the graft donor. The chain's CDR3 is CASSVTGTGTYEQYF. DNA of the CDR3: TGTGCCAGCAGTGTGACCGGGACAGGGACCTACGAGCAGTACTTC.